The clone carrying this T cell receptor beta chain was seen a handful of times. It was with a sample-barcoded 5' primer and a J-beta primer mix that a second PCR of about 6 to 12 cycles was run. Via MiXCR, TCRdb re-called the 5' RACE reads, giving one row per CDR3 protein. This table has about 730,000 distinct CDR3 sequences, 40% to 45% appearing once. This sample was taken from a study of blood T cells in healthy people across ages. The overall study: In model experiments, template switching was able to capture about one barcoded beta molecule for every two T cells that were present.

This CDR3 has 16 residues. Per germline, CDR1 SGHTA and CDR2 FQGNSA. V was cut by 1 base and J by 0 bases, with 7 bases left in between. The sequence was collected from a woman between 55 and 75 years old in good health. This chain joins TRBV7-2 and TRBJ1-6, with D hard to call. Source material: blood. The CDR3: CASSLGSYSYNSPLHF. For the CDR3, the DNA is TGTGCCAGCAGCTTAGGTTCTTACTCCTATAATTCACCCCTCCACTTT.